This T cell receptor beta chain came from a study of cytomegalovirus exposure and HLA in healthy donors. Researchers ran the PCR with 60 Vbeta and 13 Jbeta primers. The method was immunoSEQ multiplex PCR; TCRdb's version includes in-frame clones alone and lacks a portion of them. The sample holds 35,000 to 50,000 clones. Findings and limits, study-wide: Among TCR beta chains of equal frequency, HLA-associated ones were more clonally expanded in a later analysis. Common viral pathogens were later found to be apparently linked to several of the most significant clusters. Sequence variants that were highly shared formed a cluster that was likely a sequencing artifact. Most sequenced TCRs were rare (though some public TCRs occurred in many donors).

In regard to this clone: Its specificity is not known.

The source of this sequence is a male donor in good health and CMV-seronegative. Material for sequencing was PBMCs.

The CDR3 loop is CASSILGANVLTF. CDR3 DNA: TGTGCCAGTAGTATACTTGGGGCCAACGTCCTGACTTTC. The chain has TRBV19 and TRBJ2-6; D is unresolved. The V gene's germline CDR1 is LNHDA and CDR2 SQIVND (reference sequence). Between the trimmed V and J ends, which lost 2 bases and 3 bases, there was a span of 2 bases. The CDR3 length is 13 residues.